This is a list of T cell receptor beta chains from one sample in a study of beta chain features in type 1 diabetes. Assay used: immunoSEQ multiplex PCR; TCRdb lists only in-frame clones, some missing. Of around 250,000 clones listed, roughly 21% were seen once; the top ten hold 0.028%. What was sequenced was naive CD4+ T cells from blood. The receptors originated from a woman in her forties with type 1 diabetes. The conserved cysteine and the conserved F or W are not part of the CDR3 here. Size tells how often a clone was seen (once, few, many) or the class of an expanded clone, and some rows leave it out.

ASGSGGGNSPLH TRBV6-6 - 12 TRBJ1-6
ASSPSTGALPGELF TRBV4-3 few 14 TRBJ2-2
ASSRRGEETQY TRBV7-9 few 11 TRBJ2-5
ASWSGAGNTGELF TRBV28 - 13 TRBJ2-2
ASSLRLAGASGELF TRBV5-1 - 14 TRBJ2-2
ASSYSYGINEQF TRBV6-5 - 12 TRBJ2-1
ASSAGTGYEQY TRBV6-4 - 11 TRBJ2-7
ASSKDINYGYT TRBV2 few 11 TRBJ1-2
ASSLRVGEQF TRBV7-3 - 10 TRBJ2-1
AWSGRGFGYT TRBV30 - 10 TRBJ1-2
ASSPSLAGGMDTDTQY TRBV5-1 few 16 TRBJ2-3
ASSPGEDRGETQY TRBV7-3 - 13 TRBJ2-5
ASSLGRETQY TRBV11-2 - 10 TRBJ2-5
ASSQEDPSEQF TRBV4-3 few 11 TRBJ2-1
ASSLDRGGSETQY TRBV7-2 - 13 TRBJ2-5
ASFLLPLNSYNEQF TRBV5-6 - 14 TRBJ2-1
ASSTRTSGPTDTQY TRBV9 few 14 TRBJ2-3
ASSPEGGGYT TRBV6-1 - 10 TRBJ1-2
SVTIATGDYGYT TRBV29-1 - 12 TRBJ1-2
AWSLGVNTEAF TRBV30 few 11 TRBJ1-1
SVERRINTEAF TRBV29-1 few 11 TRBJ1-1
ASSQTYEQY TRBV6-6 few 9 TRBJ2-7
ASSVDPSLAGGDTQY TRBV9 few 15 TRBJ2-3
SVGTGQETQY TRBV29-1 few 10 TRBJ2-5
ASSAQGSNEQF TRBV2 - 11 TRBJ2-1
ASSRGQGPYEQY TRBV7-2 - 12 TRBJ2-7
ASSGTGQGFYNEQF TRBV9 few 14 TRBJ2-1
ASSAPGTGNNSPLH TRBV9 few 14 TRBJ1-6
ASSRPGTGLNTEAF TRBV5-6 few 14 TRBJ1-1
ASSQGQNTGELF TRBV7-9 few 12 TRBJ2-2
ASSPQREGPSYEQY TRBV18 - 14 TRBJ2-7
ASSQDRKGGGQPQH TRBV4-3 - 14 TRBJ1-5
ASSGRDRETQY TRBV9 few 11 TRBJ2-5
ASSAAAGGDQPQH TRBV28 few 13 TRBJ1-5
ASSGSSGANVLT TRBV9 few 12 TRBJ2-6